The 11 T cell receptor beta chains given below trace back to one sample, sequenced in a study of regulatory T cells in long-lasting Graves disease. Sample time point: newly diagnosed GD, antithyroid drugs for less than 3 months. After RNA was extracted from PBMCs, the TCR library was made from it. HTBI primers from iRepertoire and Arm-PCR of CDR3 regions yielded the TCR beta libraries. TCRdb re-derived calls from the multiplex PCR reads in MiXCR, one entry per CDR3 protein. The sample lists roughly 510,000 distinct CDR3 sequences; about 16% were seen once. This same sample was also taken into another study, of T cells in Graves' hyperthyroidism and ophthalmopathy.

The sequencing used peripheral blood mononuclear cells (PBMCs), collected at new diagnosis, from a patient treated with antithyroid drugs. The receptor set was obtained from a man between 18 and 29 years old with Graves disease.

This clonotype was recorded a few times. The chain uses TRBV30 and TRBJ1-1; D is uncertain. Between the trimmed V and J ends, which lost 2 bases and 11 bases, there was a span of 15 bases. Germline CDR1 GTSNPN, CDR2 SVGIG (reference sequence). The CDR3 is made up of 12 amino acids. CDR3 sequence reads: CAWSPRPTAAFF. The CDR3 bases are TGTGCCTGGAGTCCAAGACCCACTGCTGCTTTCTTT.

This clonotype was observed a handful of times. Compared with germline, one end of the junction differs, possibly owing to a read error. The V and J genes are TRBV7-9 and TRBJ2-3, with D possibly TRBD1 on 5 matching bases. Germline assignment: CDR1 SEHNR and CDR2 FQNEAQ (reference sequence). The CDR3 runs to 16 residues. In DNA, the CDR3 is TGTGCCAGCAGCCCTCAGCCCAGGAGAAGCACAGGTACGCAGTATTTT. It yields the protein CASSPQPRRSTGTQYF.

This clonotype was counted at least ten times. The chain couples TRBV29-1 to TRBJ1-2; no clear D gene. Germline CDR1 is SQVTM and CDR2 is ANQGSEA. This CDR3 region has 13 residues. V lost 1 base and J lost 5, with 11 bases in between. CDR3 sequence: CSVEVGQIYGYTF. The CDR3 DNA reads as TGCAGCGTTGAAGTCGGCCAGATATATGGCTACACCTTC. The entire variable domain, with the rest obtained from reference TRBV29-1 and TRBJ1-2, is as follows: SAVISQKPSRDICQRGTSLTIQCQVDSQVTMMFWYRQQPGQSLTLIATANQGSEATYESGFVIDKFPISRPNLTFSTLTVSNMSPEDSSIYLCSVEVGQIYGYTFGSGTRLTVV.

This clonotype was counted a few times. The chain is built from TRBV30 and TRBJ2-3, with 9 bases aligning to TRBD2. V dropped 2 bases and J dropped 5; count of bases not matched to a gene: 11. The CDR3 consists of 16 residues. Germline CDR1 GTSNPN, CDR2 SVGIG (reference sequence). The CDR3 sequence: CAWSLSGRGLKDTQYF. The CDR3 region has the DNA TGTGCCTGGAGTCTTAGCGGGAGAGGGTTGAAAGATACGCAGTATTTT.

This clonotype was recorded a few times. The conserved phenylalanine or tryptophan is not found at the CDR3 terminus, so this likely reflects a read error. DNA of the CDR3: TGCAGTGCTAGCCCGACAGGGTCCTACGAGCAGTACCTC. The encoded protein is CSASPTGSYEQYL. This chain connects TRBV20-1 to TRBJ2-7, with 7 bases fitting TRBD1. The germline gives CDR1 DFQATT, CDR2 SNEGSKA (reference sequence). The CDR3 is made up of 13 amino acids. V trimming: 3 bases; J trimming: 1 base; junction bases outside the gene matches: 3.

V gene TRBV20-1 combines with J gene TRBJ2-1, with D unclear. Trimming pared 2 bases from V and 8 bases from J, leaving 19 bases between. The CDR3 covers 15 residues. The germline gives CDR1 DFQATT, CDR2 SNEGSKA (reference sequence). The CDR3 loop is CSARSTWARLDEQFF. The CDR3 coding sequence is TGCAGTGCTAGATCCACGTGGGCCAGGTTGGATGAGCAGTTCTTC.

This clonotype was observed a handful of times. This chain links TRBV9 with TRBJ1-5; unclear D gene. Germline loops: CDR1 SGDLS, CDR2 YYNGEE. V was trimmed by 0 bases and J by 3 bases, leaving 13 bases between them. The CDR3 contains 16 residues. CDR3 coding DNA: TGTGCCAGCAGCGTAGAGCTGGTCTTACTCAATCAGCCCCAGCATTTT. This translates into CASSVELVLLNQPQHF.

In this sample, this clonotype turned up many times. This sequence joins TRBV5-1 and TRBJ2-3; D perhaps matches TRBD2 (5 bases). V shed 0 bases and J shed 0 bases, with 8 bases lying between them. This CDR3 comprises 15 residues. The germline CDR1 and CDR2 sequences are SGHRS and YFSETQ. CDR3 sequence (DNA): TGCGCCAGCAGCTTGGAAGCGGCGAGCACAGATACGCAGTATTTT. Protein product: CASSLEAASTDTQYF.

At least ten counts were recorded for this clonotype. This chain links TRBV28 with TRBJ1-1; no definite D call. Germline CDR1 MDHEN, CDR2 SYDVKM. CDR3 length: 12 residues. Trimming removed 6 bases from V and 1 base from J, with 6 bases in between. As DNA, the CDR3 is TGTGCCAGCAGGGTGAGGAACACTGAAGCTTTCTTT. It codes for CASRVRNTEAFF.

The chain carries TRBV7-9 and TRBJ2-2; D is ambiguous. V was cut by 6 bases and J by 3 bases, with 5 bases left in between. Germline values: CDR1 SEHNR, CDR2 FQNEAQ (reference sequence). This CDR3 has 12 residues. DNA for the CDR3: TGTGCCAGCAGGATTGACACCGGGGAGCTGTTTTTT. It specifies CASRIDTGELFF.

This clonotype was found many times. V is TRBV6-2 or TRBV6-3 and J is TRBJ2-2; 11 bases are shared with TRBD2. Germline-derived CDR1 and CDR2 are MNHEY and SVGEGT. The CDR3 loop spans 16 amino acids. V shed 6 bases, J shed 6 bases, and the junction held 9 bases outside the gene matches. CDR3 residues: CASRSTGLAVSGELFF. As DNA, the CDR3 is TGTGCCAGCAGAAGCACGGGACTAGCGGTATCCGGGGAGCTGTTTTTT.